What follows are 16 T cell receptor beta chains derived from one specimen sequenced in a study of blood T cells in healthy people across ages. Combining a sample-barcoded 5' primer with a J-beta primer mix, a second PCR ran for roughly 6 to 12 cycles. TCRdb analysed the 5' RACE reads with MiXCR anew, one entry per CDR3 protein. The sample contains roughly 2 million distinct CDR3 sequences, about 50% of which appear only once. Source material: blood. The receptor set was obtained from a woman aged 35 to 49 in good health.

The table lists this clonotype with a few counts. The genes are TRBV14 and TRBJ2-4, with no clear D. Deletions cut 4 bases from V and 2 bases from J, with 9 bases between. CDR1 and CDR2 (germline): SGHDN, FVKESK. The CDR3 totals 14 residues. CDR3 in amino acids: CASSPMGSKNIQYF. In DNA, the CDR3 is TGTGCCAGCAGCCCCATGGGATCCAAAAACATTCAGTACTTC.

Here the CDR3 DNA reads TGTGCCAGCAGTTTTCTGGCAGGATCCAGCTATGGCTACACCTTC. Protein sequence: CASSFLAGSSYGYTF. V and J are TRBV27 and TRBJ1-2; D remains unclear. The CDR3 runs to 15 residues. V lost 3 bases to trimming and J lost 4 bases, with 15 bases between them. Germline V CDR1 and CDR2: MNHEY, SMNVEV (reference sequence).

The rearrangement uses TRBV20-1 and TRBJ2-1; D is ambiguous. The J call may not be correct, given that the DNA end is closer to TRBJ2-7. This CDR3 spans 12 amino acids. Germline assignment: CDR1 DFQATT and CDR2 SNEGSKA (reference sequence). DNA of the CDR3: TGCAGTGCTAGAGTGGCAGTAGGTGAGCAGTACTTC. It specifies CSARVAVGEQYF.

The chain combines TRBV6-2 or TRBV6-3 with TRBJ1-4, with D possibly matching TRBD1 (5 bases). The V gene lost 8 bases and the J gene lost 14 bases, with 27 bases spanning the gap. The germline V gene encodes CDR1 MNHEY and CDR2 SVGEGT. The CDR3 extends over 15 amino acids. CDR3 sequence: CASLGLGPEKFSLFF. Written as DNA, the CDR3 is TGTGCCAGCCTTGGCCTGGGGCCCGAAAAATTCAGTCTGTTTTTT.

The rearrangement uses TRBV4-1 and TRBJ2-7, with D possibly being TRBD1 (5 bases). This CDR3 spans 17 amino acids. CDR1 MGHRA and CDR2 YSYEKL come from the germline V gene. V lost 0 bases to trimming and J lost 5 bases, with 20 bases between them. The CDR3 sequence is CASSQESQGFIYDEQYF. The CDR3 bases are TGCGCCAGCAGCCAAGAATCTCAGGGATTTATCTACGACGAGCAGTACTTC.

The chain couples TRBV11-2 to TRBJ2-5; D may match TRBD1 or TRBD2 (6 bases each). The CDR3 has 17 amino acids. V was trimmed by 3 bases and J by 1 base, leaving 18 bases between them. In germline, CDR1 is SGHAT, CDR2 FQNNGV. For the CDR3, the DNA is TGTGCCAGCAGCTTTGTGGGTGGAGGGGGGATCCAAGAGACCCAGTACTTC. Encoded protein: CASSFVGGGGIQETQYF. Full variable domain (missing parts from reference TRBV11-2 and TRBJ2-5): EAGVAQSPRYKIIEKRQSVAFWCNPISGHATLYWYQQILGQGPKLLIQFQNNGVVDDSQLPKDRFSAERLKGVDSTLKIQPAKLEDSAVYLCASSFVGGGGIQETQYFGPGTRLLVL.

This clonotype has more than one count but fewer than ten. The rearrangement uses TRBV28 and TRBJ1-4; weak D call: TRBD1 (5 bases). CDR1 MDHEN and CDR2 SYDVKM come from the germline V gene. V dropped 4 bases and J dropped 8 bases, with 11 bases sitting between them. The CDR3 spans 13 residues. CDR3 region: CASSYSGVEKLFF. DNA for the CDR3: TGTGCCAGCAGTTATTCGGGGGTCGAAAAACTGTTTTTT.

The chain combines TRBV20-1 with TRBJ2-4; D possibly corresponds to TRBD2 (5 bases). The J call may be wrong; the DNA end is better matched by TRBJ2-7. Germline V gene sequence: CDR1 DFQATT, CDR2 SNEGSKA (reference sequence). The CDR3 is made up of 13 amino acids. The CDR3 protein is CSAGRVSPYEQYF. CDR3 sequence (DNA): TGCAGTGCTGGGCGGGTTAGCCCCTACGAGCAGTACTTC.

The V call is TRBV28, the J call TRBJ2-7; D ambiguous. V was clipped by 3 bases and J by 6 bases, with 18 bases between them. This CDR3 contains 15 residues. The germline gives CDR1 MDHEN, CDR2 SYDVKM. The CDR3 DNA is TGTGCCAGCAGTTTTGGCCCTCAGAAGGCCTCCGAGCAGTACTTC. Translation gives CASSFGPQKASEQYF.

Note on this clonotype: The junction and the germline gene differ at one end; a read error may be behind it. The chain employs TRBV10-3 and TRBJ2-7, with unresolved D. The CDR3 loop spans 14 amino acids. Germline lookup yields CDR1 ENHRY and CDR2 SYGVKD. The CDR3 DNA sequence: TGTGCCATCAGTGAGTCACGGGTCTCCCACGAGCAGTACTTC. Protein sequence: CAISESRVSHEQYF.

The chain combines TRBV10-3 with TRBJ2-3, with 7 bases fitting TRBD1. The germline V gene has CDR1 ENHRY and CDR2 SYGVKD. The CDR3 length is 14 residues. Germline trimming cut 6 bases from V and 6 bases from J; bases unmatched to any gene: 9. The CDR3 region is CAIRGTETSDTQYF. The CDR3 bases are TGTGCCATCAGAGGGACAGAAACATCGGATACGCAGTATTTT.

CDR3 residues: CASSQGGGNNEQFF. The DNA for the CDR3 is TGTGCCAGCAGCCAAGGTGGAGGGAACAATGAGCAGTTCTTC. The genes are TRBV3-1 and TRBJ2-1, with D maybe TRBD2 (6 bases). CDR3 size: 14 residues. The ends were cut back, 1 base at V and 5 bases at J, with 9 bases in the middle. From germline, CDR1 is LGHDT and CDR2 YNNKEL (reference sequence).

The chain recombines TRBV20-1 with TRBJ1-5; 8 positions match TRBD1. V shed 4 bases, J shed 5 bases, and the junction held 7 bases outside the gene matches. The CDR3 length is 14 residues. Germline CDR1 reads DFQATT; CDR2 reads SNEGSKA (reference sequence). For the CDR3, the DNA is TGCAGTGCTAAGGGACAGGAGCCCGATCAGCCCCAGCATTTT. Encoded protein: CSAKGQEPDQPQHF.

The chain joins TRBV12-5 to TRBJ2-5, with TRBD2 matching over 11 bases. The CDR3 is made up of 15 amino acids. Germline V gives CDR1 LGHNT, CDR2 FRNRAP. V dropped 5 bases and J dropped 7; count of bases not matched to a gene: 9. CDR3 residues: CASGIGTSGWGTQYF. The CDR3 nucleotides read TGTGCTAGTGGTATCGGGACTAGCGGTTGGGGGACCCAGTACTTC.

The rearrangement links TRBV6-6 to TRBJ2-4, with unresolved D. V dropped 6 bases and J dropped 0 bases, with 12 bases sitting between them. The CDR3 consists of 15 residues. In germline, CDR1 is MNHNY, CDR2 SVGAGI (reference sequence). CDR3 sequence: CASSFADLAKNIQYF. CDR3 DNA sequence: TGTGCCAGCAGCTTCGCCGACCTAGCCAAAAACATTCAGTACTTC.

This CDR3 reads CASSLNPSTGKRTDTQYF. CDR3 DNA sequence: TGTGCCAGCAGTTTAAACCCTTCTACAGGGAAACGCACAGATACGCAGTATTTT. The chain carries TRBV27 and TRBJ2-3; D might be TRBD1 (6 bases). The germline V gene has CDR1 MNHEY and CDR2 SMNVEV (reference sequence). CDR3 length equals 18 residues. V dropped 2 bases and J dropped 1 base, with 19 bases sitting between them.